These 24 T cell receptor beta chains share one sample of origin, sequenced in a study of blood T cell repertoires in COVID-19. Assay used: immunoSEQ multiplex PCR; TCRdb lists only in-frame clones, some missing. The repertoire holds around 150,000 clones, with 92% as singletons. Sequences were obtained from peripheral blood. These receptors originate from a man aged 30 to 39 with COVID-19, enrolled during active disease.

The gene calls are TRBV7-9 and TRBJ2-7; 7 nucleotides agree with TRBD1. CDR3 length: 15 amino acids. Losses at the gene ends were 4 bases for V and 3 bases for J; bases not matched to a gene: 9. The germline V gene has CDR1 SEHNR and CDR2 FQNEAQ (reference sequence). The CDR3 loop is CASSSGTAIFYEQYF. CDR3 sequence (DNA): TGTGCCAGCAGCTCCGGGACAGCGATTTTCTACGAGCAGTACTTC.

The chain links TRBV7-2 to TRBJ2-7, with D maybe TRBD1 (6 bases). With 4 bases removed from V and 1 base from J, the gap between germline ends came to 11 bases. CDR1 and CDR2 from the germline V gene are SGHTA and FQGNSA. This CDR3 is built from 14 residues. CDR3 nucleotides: TGTGCCAGCAGCTGGAACAGGGAGTCCTACGAGCAGTACTTC. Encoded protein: CASSWNRESYEQYF.

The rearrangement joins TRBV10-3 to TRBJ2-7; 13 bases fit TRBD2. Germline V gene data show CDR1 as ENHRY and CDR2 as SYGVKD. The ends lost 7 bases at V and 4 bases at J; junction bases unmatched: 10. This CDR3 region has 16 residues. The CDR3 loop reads CAITSRTSGSGYEQYF. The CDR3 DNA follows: TGTGCCATCACCTCGCGGACTAGCGGGAGTGGTTACGAGCAGTACTTC.

The DNA of the CDR3 is TGTGCCAGCAGCTTAGGCCGAGGGACAGGCCTAACTGAAGCTTTCTTT. It is translated as CASSLGRGTGLTEAFF. The V and J genes are TRBV11-2 and TRBJ1-1; 8 bases are a match to TRBD1. This CDR3 has 16 residues. Germline CDR1 reads SGHAT; CDR2 reads FQNNGV. The V gene end was trimmed by 1 base and the J gene end by 5 bases; junction bases not matched to a gene: 9.

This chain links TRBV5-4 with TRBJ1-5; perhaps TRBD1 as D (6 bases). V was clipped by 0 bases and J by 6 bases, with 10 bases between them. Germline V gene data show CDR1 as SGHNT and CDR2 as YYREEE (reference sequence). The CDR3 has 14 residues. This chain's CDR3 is CASSLGGDTQPQHF. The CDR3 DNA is TGTGCCAGCAGCTTGGGTGGGGACACTCAGCCCCAGCATTTT.

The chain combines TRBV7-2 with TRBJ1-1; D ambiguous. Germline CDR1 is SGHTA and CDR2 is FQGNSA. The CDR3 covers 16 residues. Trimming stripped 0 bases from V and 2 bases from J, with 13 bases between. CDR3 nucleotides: TGTGCCAGCAGCTTAGCTCTGACGGCGGGTAACACTGAAGCTTTCTTT. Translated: CASSLALTAGNTEAFF.

CDR3 in DNA: TGTGCCTCAAAACAGTCGTATGGCTACACCTTC. This codes for CASKQSYGYTF. The chain recombines TRBV19 with TRBJ1-2; D is unclear. Germline CDR1 LNHDA, CDR2 SQIVND (reference sequence). The CDR3 spans 11 residues. Trimming removed 11 bases at V and 5 bases at J, with 12 bases between.

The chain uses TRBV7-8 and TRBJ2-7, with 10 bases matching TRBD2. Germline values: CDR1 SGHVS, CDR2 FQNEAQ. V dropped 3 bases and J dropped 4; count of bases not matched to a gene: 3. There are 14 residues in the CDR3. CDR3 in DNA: TGTGCCAGCAGCTTTTCTAGCGGGAGTTACGAGCAGTACTTC. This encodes CASSFSSGSYEQYF.

DNA for the CDR3: TGTGCCAGCCGCCGGACAGAGTGGAACACTGAAGCTTTCTTT. It codes for CASRRTEWNTEAFF. This rearrangement joins TRBV9 to TRBJ1-1; tentative D call: TRBD1 (6 bases). The germline CDR1 and CDR2 sequences are SGDLS and YYNGEE. This CDR3 has 14 amino acids. The V gene lost 7 bases and the J gene lost 1 base, with 14 bases spanning the gap. Full variable domain (outside the CDR3, taken from reference TRBV9 and TRBJ1-1): DSGVTQTPKHLITATGQRVTLRCSPRSGDLSVYWYQQSLDQGLQFLIQYYNGEERAKGNILERFSAQQFPDLHSELNLSSLELGDSALYFCASRRTEWNTEAFFGQGTRLTVV.

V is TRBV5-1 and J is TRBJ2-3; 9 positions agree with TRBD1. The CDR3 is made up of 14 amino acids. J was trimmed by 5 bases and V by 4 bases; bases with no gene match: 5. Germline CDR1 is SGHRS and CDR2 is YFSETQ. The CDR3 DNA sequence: TGCGCCAGCAGCCCGGGACAGGGAGGAGATACGCAGTATTTT. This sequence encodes CASSPGQGGDTQYF.

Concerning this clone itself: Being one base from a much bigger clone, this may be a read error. This CDR3 reads CASSPDRDQPQHF. CDR3 sequence (DNA): TGTGCCAGCAGCCCGGACAGGGATCAGCCCCAGCATTTT. The genes are TRBV11-2 and TRBJ1-5; 8 bases map to TRBD1. This CDR3 is built from 13 residues. The germline V gene encodes CDR1 SGHAT and CDR2 FQNNGV. The ends lost 5 bases at V and 5 bases at J; junction bases unmatched: 2.

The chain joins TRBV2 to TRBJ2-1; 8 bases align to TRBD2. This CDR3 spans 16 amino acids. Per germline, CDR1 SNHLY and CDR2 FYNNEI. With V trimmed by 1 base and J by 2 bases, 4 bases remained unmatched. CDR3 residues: CASSEVAGSAYNEQFF. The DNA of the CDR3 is TGTGCCAGCAGTGAAGTAGCGGGATCGGCCTACAATGAGCAGTTCTTC.

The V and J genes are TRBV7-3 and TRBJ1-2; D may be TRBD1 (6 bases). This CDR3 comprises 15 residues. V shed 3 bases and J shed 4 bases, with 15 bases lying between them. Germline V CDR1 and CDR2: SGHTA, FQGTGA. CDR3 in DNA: TGTGCCAGCAGCTTCACCGGGACACCCCGCTATGGCTACACCTTC. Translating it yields CASSFTGTPRYGYTF.

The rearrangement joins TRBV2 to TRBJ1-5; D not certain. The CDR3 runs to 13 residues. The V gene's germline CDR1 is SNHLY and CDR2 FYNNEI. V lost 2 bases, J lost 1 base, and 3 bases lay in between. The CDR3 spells CASSERSNQPQHF. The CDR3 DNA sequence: TGTGCCAGCAGTGAACGGAGCAATCAGCCCCAGCATTTT.

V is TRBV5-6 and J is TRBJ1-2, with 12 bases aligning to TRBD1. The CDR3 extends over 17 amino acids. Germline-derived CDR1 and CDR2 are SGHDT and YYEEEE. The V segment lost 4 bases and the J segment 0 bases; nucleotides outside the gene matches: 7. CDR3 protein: CASSGGQGAKANYGYTF. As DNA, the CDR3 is TGTGCCAGCAGCGGGGGACAGGGGGCTAAGGCTAACTATGGCTACACCTTC.

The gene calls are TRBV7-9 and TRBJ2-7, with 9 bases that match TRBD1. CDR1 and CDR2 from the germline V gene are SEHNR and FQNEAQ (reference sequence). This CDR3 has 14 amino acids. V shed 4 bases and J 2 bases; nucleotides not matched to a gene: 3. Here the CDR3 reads CASSSGQGTYEQYF. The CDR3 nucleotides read TGTGCCAGCAGCTCGGGACAGGGAACCTACGAGCAGTACTTC.

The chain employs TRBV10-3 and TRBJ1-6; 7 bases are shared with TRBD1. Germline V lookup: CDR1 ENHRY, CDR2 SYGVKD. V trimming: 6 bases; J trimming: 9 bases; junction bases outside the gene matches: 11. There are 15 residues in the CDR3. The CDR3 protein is CAIRDRDSPFSPLHF. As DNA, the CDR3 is TGTGCCATCAGGGACCGGGACAGTCCTTTTTCACCCCTCCACTTT.

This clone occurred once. This CDR3 is CASSSQAGGRETQYF. The CDR3 bases are TGCGCCAGCAGTTCCCAGGCGGGGGGCAGGGAGACCCAGTACTTC. This chain links TRBV5-1 with TRBJ2-5, with 8 bases fitting TRBD2. The CDR3 spans 15 residues. Looked up from germline, CDR1 is SGHRS and CDR2 is YFSETQ. Trimming took 5 bases from V and 5 from J; bases not matched to a gene: 11.

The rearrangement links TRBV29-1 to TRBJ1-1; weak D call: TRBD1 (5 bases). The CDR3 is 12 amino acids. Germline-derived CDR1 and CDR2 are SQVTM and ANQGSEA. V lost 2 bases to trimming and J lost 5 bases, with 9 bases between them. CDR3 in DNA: TGCAGCGTTGAACTTCAGGGTACTGAAGCTTTCTTT. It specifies CSVELQGTEAFF.

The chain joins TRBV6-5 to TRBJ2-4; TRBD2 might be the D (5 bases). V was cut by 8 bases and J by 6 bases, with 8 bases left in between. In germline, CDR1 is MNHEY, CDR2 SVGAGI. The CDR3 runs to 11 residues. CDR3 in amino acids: CASRRGNIQYF. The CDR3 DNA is TGTGCCAGCCGACGGGGAAACATTCAGTACTTC.

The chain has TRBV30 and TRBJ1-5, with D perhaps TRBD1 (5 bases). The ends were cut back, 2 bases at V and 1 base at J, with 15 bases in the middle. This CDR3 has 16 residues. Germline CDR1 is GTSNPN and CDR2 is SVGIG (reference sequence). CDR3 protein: CAWSQQTVISNQPQHF. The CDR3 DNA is TGTGCCTGGAGTCAACAGACAGTGATCAGCAATCAGCCCCAGCATTTT.

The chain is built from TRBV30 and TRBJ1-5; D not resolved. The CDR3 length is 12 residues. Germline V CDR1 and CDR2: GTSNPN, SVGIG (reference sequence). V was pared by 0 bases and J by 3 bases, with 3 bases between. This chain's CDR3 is CAWSVNNQPQHF. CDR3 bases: TGTGCCTGGAGTGTCAACAATCAGCCCCAGCATTTT.

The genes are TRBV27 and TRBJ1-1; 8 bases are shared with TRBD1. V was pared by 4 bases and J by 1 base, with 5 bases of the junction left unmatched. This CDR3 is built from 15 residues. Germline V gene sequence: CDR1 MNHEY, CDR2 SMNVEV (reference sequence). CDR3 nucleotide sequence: TGTGCCAGCAGTTCTCAGGGGGCGGCGAACACTGAAGCTTTCTTT. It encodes CASSSQGAANTEAFF.

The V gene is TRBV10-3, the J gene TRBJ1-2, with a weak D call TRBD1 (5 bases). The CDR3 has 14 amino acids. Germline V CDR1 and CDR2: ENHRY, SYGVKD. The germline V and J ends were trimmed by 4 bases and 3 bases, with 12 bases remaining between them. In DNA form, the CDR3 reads TGTGCCATCAGTGGAGGTACGGGGGACTATGGCTACACCTTC. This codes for CAISGGTGDYGYTF.